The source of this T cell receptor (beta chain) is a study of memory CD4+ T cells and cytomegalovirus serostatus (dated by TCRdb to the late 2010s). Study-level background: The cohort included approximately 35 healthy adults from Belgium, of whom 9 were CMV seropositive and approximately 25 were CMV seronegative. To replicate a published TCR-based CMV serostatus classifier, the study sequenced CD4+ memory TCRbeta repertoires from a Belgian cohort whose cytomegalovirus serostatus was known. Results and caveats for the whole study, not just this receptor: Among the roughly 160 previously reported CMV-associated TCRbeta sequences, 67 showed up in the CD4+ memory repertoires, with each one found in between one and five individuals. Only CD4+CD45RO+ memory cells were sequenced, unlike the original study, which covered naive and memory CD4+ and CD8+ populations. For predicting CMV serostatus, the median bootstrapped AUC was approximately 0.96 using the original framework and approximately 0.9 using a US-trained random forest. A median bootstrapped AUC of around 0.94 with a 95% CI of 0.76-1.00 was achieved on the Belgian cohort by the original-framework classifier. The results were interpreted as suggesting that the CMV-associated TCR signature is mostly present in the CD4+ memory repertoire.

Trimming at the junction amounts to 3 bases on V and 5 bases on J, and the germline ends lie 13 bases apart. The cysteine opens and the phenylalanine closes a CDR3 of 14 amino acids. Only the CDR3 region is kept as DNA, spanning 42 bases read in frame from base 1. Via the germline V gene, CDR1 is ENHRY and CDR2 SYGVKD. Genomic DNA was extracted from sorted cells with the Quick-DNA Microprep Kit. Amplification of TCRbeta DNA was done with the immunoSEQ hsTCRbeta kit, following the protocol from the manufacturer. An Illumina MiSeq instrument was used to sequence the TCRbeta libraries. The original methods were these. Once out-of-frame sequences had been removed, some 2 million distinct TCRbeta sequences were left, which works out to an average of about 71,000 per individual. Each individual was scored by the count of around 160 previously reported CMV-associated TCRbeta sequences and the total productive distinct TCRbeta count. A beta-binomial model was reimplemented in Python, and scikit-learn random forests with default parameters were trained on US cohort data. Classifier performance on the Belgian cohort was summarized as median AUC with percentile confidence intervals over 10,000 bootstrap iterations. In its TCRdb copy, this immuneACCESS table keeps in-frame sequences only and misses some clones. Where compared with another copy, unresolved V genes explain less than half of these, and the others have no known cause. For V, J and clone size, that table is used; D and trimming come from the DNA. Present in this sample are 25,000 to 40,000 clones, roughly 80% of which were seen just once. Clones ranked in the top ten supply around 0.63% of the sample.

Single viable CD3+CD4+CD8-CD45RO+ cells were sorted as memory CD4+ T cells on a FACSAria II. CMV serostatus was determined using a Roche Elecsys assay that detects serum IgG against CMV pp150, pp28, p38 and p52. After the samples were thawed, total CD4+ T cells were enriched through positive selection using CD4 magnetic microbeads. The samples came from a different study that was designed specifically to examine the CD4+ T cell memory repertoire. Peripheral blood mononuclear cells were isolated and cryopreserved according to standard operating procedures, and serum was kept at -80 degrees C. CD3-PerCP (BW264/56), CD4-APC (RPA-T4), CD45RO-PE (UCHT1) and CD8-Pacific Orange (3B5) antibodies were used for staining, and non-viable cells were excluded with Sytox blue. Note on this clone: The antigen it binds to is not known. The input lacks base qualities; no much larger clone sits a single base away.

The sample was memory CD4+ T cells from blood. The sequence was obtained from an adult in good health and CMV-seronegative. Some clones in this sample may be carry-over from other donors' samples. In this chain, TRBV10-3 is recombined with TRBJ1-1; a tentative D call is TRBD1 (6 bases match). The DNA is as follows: TGTGCCATCAGTGATGAAGGGGGGGGTACTGAAGCTTTCTTT. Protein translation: CAISDEGGGTEAFF.